The clone carrying this T cell receptor (beta chain) was detected once. The antigen is undetermined. CDR1 is SNHLY and CDR2 is FYNNEI in the germline V gene. The CDR3 consists of 10 residues. With 4 bases removed from V and 7 bases from J, the gap between germline ends came to 4 bases. This specimen comes from a study of OX40 agonist ivuxolimab in advanced cancers. Study summary: Having had anti-PD-1, anti-PD-L1 or anti-CTLA-4 therapy before was allowed, and 40% to 45% had some. Three individuals attained partial responses, comprising one hepatocellular carcinoma case and two cutaneous melanoma cases. Overall study findings and caveats: Among T cells, CD8+ cells averaged more expanded clones than CD4+ cells.

The protocol was immunoSEQ multiplex PCR, while the TCRdb copy is restricted to in-frame clones and leaves out a portion. The repertoire includes some 64,000 clones, more than 80% of them detected once, and less than 6% sits in the top ten. The chain employs TRBV2 and TRBJ1-2, with D uncertain. The TCR sequence derives from an adult with an advanced solid tumor such as melanoma, head and neck, liver or kidney cancer. Source: CD4+ or CD8+ T cells sorted from blood, taken in a trial of the OX40 agonist ivuxolimab. Here the CDR3 reads CASSATGYTF. The CDR3 DNA is TGTGCCAGCAGTGCTACTGGCTACACCTTC.